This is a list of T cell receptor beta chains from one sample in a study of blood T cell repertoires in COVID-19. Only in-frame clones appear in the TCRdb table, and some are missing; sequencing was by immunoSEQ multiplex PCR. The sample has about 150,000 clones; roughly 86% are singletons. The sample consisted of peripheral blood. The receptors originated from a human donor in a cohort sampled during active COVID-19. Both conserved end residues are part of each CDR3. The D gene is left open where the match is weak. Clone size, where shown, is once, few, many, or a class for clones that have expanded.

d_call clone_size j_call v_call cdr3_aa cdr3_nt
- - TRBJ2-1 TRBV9 CASSPRDFPGNEQFF TGTGCCAGCAGCCCTCGGGACTTCCCGGGGAATGAGCAGTTCTTC
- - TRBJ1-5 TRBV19 CASSIQGAGNQPQHF TGTGCCAGTAGTATTCAGGGCGCGGGCAATCAGCCCCAGCATTTT
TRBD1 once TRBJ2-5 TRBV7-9 CASSPRGQQETQYF TGTGCCAGCAGCCCGAGGGGACAGCAAGAGACCCAGTACTTC
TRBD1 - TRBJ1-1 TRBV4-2 CASSQGERGRVKRSAFF TGTGCCAGCAGCCAAGGGGAGAGGGGGCGCGTAAAAAGATCGGCTTTCTTT
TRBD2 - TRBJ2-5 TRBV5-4 CASTEQLAGGRETQYF TGTGCCTCAACTGAACAGCTAGCGGGAGGACGAGAGACCCAGTACTTC
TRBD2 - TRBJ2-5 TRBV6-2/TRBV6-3 CASSRATSGLETQYF TGTGCCAGCAGCCGGGCGACTAGCGGCCTTGAGACCCAGTACTTC
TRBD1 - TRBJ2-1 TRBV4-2 CASSPGTGEAGVVHNEQFF TGTGCCAGCAGCCCCGGGACAGGGGAAGCGGGAGTAGTGCACAATGAGCAGTTCTTC
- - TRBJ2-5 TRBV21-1 CASSRDYYQETQYF TGTGCCAGCAGCCGGGACTACTACCAAGAGACCCAGTACTTC
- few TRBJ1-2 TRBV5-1 CASSFRGDAFVPDGYTF TGCGCCAGCAGCTTCCGGGGGGATGCTTTCGTTCCAGATGGCTACACCTTC
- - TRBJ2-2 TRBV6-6 CASSRQGGELFF TGTGCCAGCAGTCGGCAGGGCGGGGAGCTGTTTTTT
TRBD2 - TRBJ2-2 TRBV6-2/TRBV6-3 CASSYRLAGGSSSTGELFF TGTGCCAGCAGTTACCGACTAGCGGGGGGGTCATCGAGCACCGGGGAGCTGTTTTTT
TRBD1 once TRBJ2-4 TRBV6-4 CASSRQMRGQNIQYF TGTGCCAGCAGTCGACAGATGAGGGGGCAAAACATTCAGTACTTC
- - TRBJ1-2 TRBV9 CASSPREGHYGYTF TGTGCCAGCAGCCCGAGAGAGGGTCACTATGGCTACACCTTC
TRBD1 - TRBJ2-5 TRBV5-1 CASSSTGAEQETQYF TGCGCCAGCAGCTCGACAGGGGCGGAACAAGAGACCCAGTACTTC
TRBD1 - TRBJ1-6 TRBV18 CASSTGTGVNSPLHF TGTGCCAGCTCAACCGGGACAGGGGTTAATTCACCCCTCCACTTT
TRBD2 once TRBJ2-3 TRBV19 CASSGASSGGHPSTDTQYF TGTGCCAGTAGTGGGGCGAGCAGCGGGGGGCATCCTAGCACAGATACGCAGTATTTT
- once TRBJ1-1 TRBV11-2 CASSLGENTEAFF TGTGCCAGCAGCTTAGGAGAGAACACTGAAGCTTTCTTT
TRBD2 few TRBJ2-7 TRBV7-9 CASSLGGRSYEQYF TGTGCCAGCAGCTTAGGCGGGAGATCCTACGAGCAGTACTTC
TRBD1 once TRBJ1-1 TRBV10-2 CASSRQGTPEAFF TGCGCCAGCAGTAGACAGGGGACCCCTGAAGCTTTCTTT
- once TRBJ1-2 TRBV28 CASSLRDQGGYTF TGTGCCAGCAGTCTCAGGGATCAGGGGGGCTACACCTTC
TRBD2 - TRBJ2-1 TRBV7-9 CASSLGLAGNEQFF TGTGCCAGCAGCTTAGGACTAGCGGGCAATGAGCAGTTCTTC
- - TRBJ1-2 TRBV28 CASSWAGYGYTF TGTGCCAGCAGTTGGGCGGGCTATGGCTACACCTTC
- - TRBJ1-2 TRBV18 CASSPDTLNYGYTF TGTGCCAGCTCACCGGACACTCTAAACTATGGCTACACCTTC
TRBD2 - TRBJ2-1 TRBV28 CASSLAGGPYNEQFF TGTGCCAGCAGTCTAGCGGGAGGGCCATACAATGAGCAGTTCTTC
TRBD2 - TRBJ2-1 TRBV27 CASSSTPPGLGWFNEQFF TGTGCCAGCAGCTCCACCCCCCCGGGACTAGGTTGGTTCAATGAGCAGTTCTTC
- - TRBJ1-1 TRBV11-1 CASRQNGNIHTEAFF TGTGCCAGCAGACAAAACGGGAACATACACACTGAAGCTTTCTTT
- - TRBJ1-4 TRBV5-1 CASSSQGAPDEKLFF TGCGCCAGCAGCTCCCAAGGGGCGCCCGATGAAAAACTGTTTTTT
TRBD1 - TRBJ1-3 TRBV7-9 CASSLAPGGSTIYF TGTGCCAGCAGCTTAGCCCCAGGGGGAAGCACCATATATTTT
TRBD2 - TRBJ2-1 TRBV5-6 CASSQLARHYNEQFF TGTGCCAGCAGCCAACTAGCGAGACATTACAATGAGCAGTTCTTC
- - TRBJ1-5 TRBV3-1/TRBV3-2 CASSQAAAYGRYSNQPQHF TGTGCCAGCAGCCAAGCGGCCGCCTACGGGAGATATAGCAATCAGCCCCAGCATTTT
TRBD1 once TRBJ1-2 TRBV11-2 CASSLGSGGWDYGYTF TGTGCCAGCAGCTTAGGCTCAGGGGGCTGGGACTATGGCTACACCTTC
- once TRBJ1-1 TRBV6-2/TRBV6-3 CASSPDPEKNTEAFF TGTGCCAGCAGTCCAGATCCTGAAAAGAACACTGAAGCTTTCTTT
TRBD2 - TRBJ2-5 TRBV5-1 CASSLVVGRAGETQYF TGCGCCAGCAGCTTGGTGGTCGGGAGGGCCGGAGAGACCCAGTACTTC
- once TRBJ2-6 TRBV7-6 CASSLGRSGANVLTF TGTGCCAGCAGTTTGGGGCGCTCTGGGGCCAACGTCCTGACTTTC
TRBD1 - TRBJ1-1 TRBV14 CASSPWRGQGNTEAFF TGTGCCAGCAGCCCCTGGAGGGGGCAGGGGAACACTGAAGCTTTCTTT
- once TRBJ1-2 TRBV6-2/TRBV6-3 CASSRSVQYGYTF TGTGCCAGCAGTCGATCGGTACAGTATGGCTACACCTTC
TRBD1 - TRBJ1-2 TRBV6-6 CASTTGTDGYTF TGTGCCAGCACCACCGGGACAGATGGCTACACCTTC
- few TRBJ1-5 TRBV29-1 CSVVQGNQPQHF TGCAGCGTTGTGCAGGGCAATCAGCCCCAGCATTTT
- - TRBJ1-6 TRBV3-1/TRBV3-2 CASSQMRTATYNSPLHF TGTGCCAGCAGCCAAATGCGGACAGCTACATATAATTCACCCCTCCACTTT